One sample yielded the 23 T cell receptor beta chains listed below, sequenced in a study of control samples from healthy donors and cancer patients. Method: immunoSEQ multiplex PCR; TCRdb's copy keeps in-frame clones and lacks some. The sample has over 40,000 clones, 88% seen once. The sample was PBMCs. Every receptor here comes from a man over 45 with head and neck cancer.

With respect to this clone: At one of its ends the junction is not consistent with the germline gene, which may arise from a read error. The V gene is TRBV4-1, the J gene TRBJ1-1; D gene ambiguous. Germline loops: CDR1 MGHRA, CDR2 YSYEKL. The CDR3 covers 17 residues. The chain's CDR3 is CASSQALGIRRNTEAFF. The CDR3 bases are TGCGCCAGCAGTCAAGCTTTGGGGATTCGGAGGAACACTGAAGCTTTCTTT.

Worth noting for this clone: This CDR3 is also generated by other DNA sequences in the sample. This sequence joins TRBV5-1 and TRBJ2-5; D is ambiguous. This CDR3 is 12 amino acids long. Trimming stripped 3 bases from V and 5 bases from J, with 8 bases between. Germline CDR1 SGHRS, CDR2 YFSETQ. CDR3 DNA sequence: TGCGCCAGCAGCTCATCATTGGAGACCCAGTACTTC. Protein sequence: CASSSSLETQYF.

The chain combines TRBV27 with TRBJ1-4; no firm D call. Deletions cut 5 bases from V and 4 bases from J, with 14 bases between. This CDR3 is built from 15 residues. Germline V gene sequence: CDR1 MNHEY, CDR2 SMNVEV (reference sequence). The CDR3, as DNA: TGTGCCAGCAGTCCCCACCGGGCCCTTAATGAAAAACTGTTTTTT. Its protein is CASSPHRALNEKLFF.

This rearrangement joins TRBV5-1 to TRBJ2-7; D not resolved. This CDR3 comprises 12 residues. V was shortened by 4 bases and J by 4 bases, with 9 bases between the two germline ends. Per germline, CDR1 SGHRS and CDR2 YFSETQ. The CDR3 spells CASSPSAYEQYF. The DNA of the CDR3 is TGCGCCAGCAGCCCCTCCGCGTACGAGCAGTACTTC.

The V call is TRBV7-2, the J call TRBJ1-1; 7 nucleotides match TRBD1. V lost 5 bases to trimming and J lost 3 bases; unmatched junction nucleotides: 6. Germline CDR1 SGHTA, CDR2 FQGNSA. There are 14 residues in the CDR3. Here the CDR3 reads CASSLGQRHTEAFF. In DNA, the CDR3 is TGTGCCAGCAGCCTGGGACAGCGCCACACTGAAGCTTTCTTT.

This chain links TRBV28 with TRBJ1-5, with no clear D. The CDR3 has 15 amino acids. Trimming took off 5 bases at V and 0 bases at J, with 11 bases between the two ends. Germline V lookup: CDR1 MDHEN, CDR2 SYDVKM. In DNA, the CDR3 is TGTGCCAGCAGTGACGGACGGATTAGCAATCAGCCCCAGCATTTT. As protein: CASSDGRISNQPQHF. Variable domain in full (rest from reference TRBV28 and TRBJ1-5): DVKVTQSSRYLVKRTGEKVFLECVQDMDHENMFWYRQDPGLGLRLIYFSYDVKMKEKGDIPEGYSVSREKKERFSLILESASTNQTSMYLCASSDGRISNQPQHFGDGTRLSIL.

V and J are TRBV12-5 and TRBJ2-7; the match to TRBD2 covers 12 bases. The CDR3 length is 15 residues. The V gene end was trimmed by 3 bases and the J gene end by 5 bases; junction bases not matched to a gene: 5. In germline, CDR1 is LGHNT, CDR2 FRNRAP. As DNA, the CDR3 is TGTGCTAGTGGTTTTTCTAGCGGGGGGGTAGACGAGCAGTACTTC. Translating it yields CASGFSSGGVDEQYF.

The chain links TRBV4-1 to TRBJ1-4; D gene uncertain. Germline V gene lookup returns CDR1 MGHRA and CDR2 YSYEKL. The ends were cut back, 5 bases at V and 6 bases at J, with 13 bases in the middle. CDR3 size: 14 residues. DNA for the CDR3: TGCGCCAGCAGCTATGAGAGGAGGGATGAAAAACTGTTTTTT. As protein: CASSYERRDEKLFF.

This clone was seen only once. The chain employs TRBV7-3 and TRBJ2-1, with 8 nucleotides matching TRBD1. V shed 5 bases and J 6 bases; nucleotides not matched to a gene: 9. Germline CDR1 SGHTA, CDR2 FQGTGA. This CDR3 contains 15 residues. The CDR3 region is CASSIQGASINEQFF. Here the CDR3 DNA reads TGTGCCAGCAGCATCCAGGGGGCGTCTATCAATGAGCAGTTCTTC.

This CDR3 is CASSGARVNSPLHF. CDR3 DNA sequence: TGTGCCAGCAGTGGGGCCAGGGTCAATTCACCCCTCCACTTT. This chain links TRBV2 with TRBJ1-6; D perhaps matches TRBD1 (5 bases). Trimming shortened V by 4 bases and J by 7 bases, and 11 bases separated the two germline ends. Germline V gene lookup returns CDR1 SNHLY and CDR2 FYNNEI. The CDR3 runs 14 residues.

CDR3 sequence reads: CATQGDIGGELFF. The CDR3 coding sequence is TGTGCCACCCAAGGGGACATCGGAGGGGAGCTGTTTTTT. The J gene is TRBJ2-2, the V gene TRBV27; perhaps TRBD1 as D (6 bases). V lost 10 bases, J lost 8 bases, and 17 bases lay in between. This CDR3 is 13 amino acids long. Per the germline V gene, CDR1 is MNHEY and CDR2 is SMNVEV (reference sequence).

The rearrangement joins TRBV6-5 to TRBJ2-5; 10 nucleotides match TRBD2. The CDR3 contains 13 residues. Germline trimming cut 8 bases from V and 7 bases from J; bases unmatched to any gene: 7. Germline-derived CDR1 and CDR2 are MNHEY and SVGAGI. The CDR3 protein is CASGGLAAGTQYF. The DNA for the CDR3 is TGTGCCAGCGGAGGACTAGCGGCAGGGACCCAGTACTTC.

The CDR3 reads CASSALYKGYEQYF. CDR3 DNA sequence: TGTGCCAGCAGTGCACTCTACAAGGGCTACGAGCAGTACTTC. The chain recombines TRBV28 with TRBJ2-7; no firm D call. Germline V lookup: CDR1 MDHEN, CDR2 SYDVKM. V shed 5 bases and J shed 3 bases, with 14 bases lying between them. The CDR3 sequence is 14 residues long. Using reference TRBV28 and TRBJ2-7 for the parts outside the CDR3, the full variable domain is DVKVTQSSRYLVKRTGEKVFLECVQDMDHENMFWYRQDPGLGLRLIYFSYDVKMKEKGDIPEGYSVSREKKERFSLILESASTNQTSMYLCASSALYKGYEQYFGPGTRLTVT.

The rearrangement uses TRBV9 and TRBJ2-5; 10 nucleotides agree with TRBD1. V trimming: 0 bases; J trimming: 0 bases; junction bases outside the gene matches: 5. This CDR3 has 17 residues. Looked up from germline, CDR1 is SGDLS and CDR2 is YYNGEE. CDR3 region: CASSVGTGTGDQETQYF. The CDR3 DNA sequence: TGTGCCAGCAGCGTAGGTACTGGGACAGGGGACCAAGAGACCCAGTACTTC.

This sequence joins TRBV2 and TRBJ2-1; D perhaps matches TRBD2 (6 bases). The V end lost 11 bases, the J end lost 4 bases, and 15 bases lay between the germline ends. The germline gives CDR1 SNHLY, CDR2 FYNNEI. This CDR3 is 13 amino acids long. The CDR3: CAGYSGTYNEQFF. CDR3 DNA: TGTGCCGGTTACTCCGGGACTTACAATGAGCAGTTCTTC.

The V call is TRBV15, the J call TRBJ2-7, with D uncertain. With 0 bases removed from V and 2 bases from J, the gap between germline ends came to 11 bases. The CDR3 is 15 amino acids. Germline CDR1 is LNHNV and CDR2 is YYDKDF (reference sequence). DNA for the CDR3: TGTGCCACCAGCAGAGACACTGACGGCGCCTACGAGCAGTACTTC. Protein sequence: CATSRDTDGAYEQYF. The whole variable domain, filled in from reference TRBV15 and TRBJ2-7, reads DAMVIQNPRYQVTQFGKPVTLSCSQTLNHNVMYWYQQKSSQAPKLLFHYYDKDFNNEADTPDNFQSRRPNTSFCFLDIRSPGLGDTAMYLCATSRDTDGAYEQYFGPGTRLTVT.

The chain recombines TRBV24-1 with TRBJ2-1; D tentatively reads TRBD1 or TRBD2 (6 bases each). CDR3 size: 12 residues. V was shortened by 9 bases and J by 7 bases, with 12 bases between the two germline ends. Germline assignment: CDR1 KGHDR and CDR2 SFDVKD. CDR3 in amino acids: CATGGPRNEQFF. CDR3 sequence (DNA): TGTGCCACCGGGGGGCCTCGAAATGAGCAGTTCTTC.

The chain uses TRBV7-9 and TRBJ2-3, with a tentative D call TRBD2 (6 bases). With 5 bases removed from V and 6 bases from J, the gap between germline ends came to 21 bases. CDR1 and CDR2 from the germline V gene are SEHNR and FQNEAQ (reference sequence). This CDR3 region has 16 residues. The CDR3 DNA reads TGTGCCAGCAGCATTTCATACGGGTCGGGAGCCGATACGCAGTATTTT. Amino acids: CASSISYGSGADTQYF. Full variable domain (outside the CDR3, taken from reference TRBV7-9 and TRBJ2-3): DTGVSQNPRHKITKRGQNVTFRCDPISEHNRLYWYRQTLGQGPEFLTYFQNEAQLEKSRLLSDRFSAERPKGSFSTLEIQRTEQGDSAMYLCASSISYGSGADTQYFGPGTRLTVL.

V usage is TRBV7-3 and J usage is TRBJ1-2, with D perhaps TRBD1 (5 bases). Germline values: CDR1 SGHTA, CDR2 FQGTGA. This CDR3 is built from 18 residues. V lost 0 bases and J 0 bases, leaving 17 bases between the germline ends. CDR3 loop: CASSLTGGEGGPNYGYTF. The CDR3 DNA follows: TGTGCCAGCAGCTTAACGGGGGGAGAGGGAGGGCCTAACTATGGCTACACCTTC.

This chain connects TRBV4-1 to TRBJ2-6, with unresolved D. Germline CDR1 reads MGHRA; CDR2 reads YSYEKL. V was pared by 1 base and J by 0 bases, with 7 bases between. This CDR3 is 16 amino acids long. The CDR3 here is CASSQVLTSGANVLTF. In nucleotides, the CDR3 is TGCGCCAGCAGCCAAGTTCTTACCTCTGGGGCCAACGTCCTGACTTTC.

The rearrangement joins TRBV4-2 to TRBJ1-3; maybe TRBD1 (5 bases). There are 17 residues in the CDR3. Germline loops: CDR1 LGHNA, CDR2 YNFKEQ. The ends were cut back, 4 bases at V and 3 bases at J, with 19 bases in the middle. The CDR3 DNA is TGTGCCAGCAGCCTGGCTATGGCAGGGCAAAATGGAAACACCATATATTTT. It encodes CASSLAMAGQNGNTIYF.

The gene calls are TRBV3-1 (or the pseudogene TRBV3-2) and TRBJ1-1; D is possibly TRBD1 (5 bases). Germline V lookup: CDR1 LGHDT, CDR2 YNNKEL (reference sequence). The CDR3 is 16 residues long. Trimming pared 0 bases from V and 2 bases from J, leaving 13 bases between. CDR3 protein: CASSQDLGDVNTEAFF. For the CDR3, the DNA is TGTGCCAGCAGCCAAGATCTTGGGGACGTAAACACTGAAGCTTTCTTT.

J is TRBJ1-5 and V is TRBV12-5; TRBD1 is a possible D gene (6 bases). Trimming removed 2 bases at V and 4 bases at J, with 15 bases between. CDR1 and CDR2 (germline): LGHNT, FRNRAP. There are 16 residues in the CDR3. The DNA for the CDR3 is TGTGCTAGTGGTTTGTGGGGGGCAGGGGATAATCAGCCCCAGCATTTT. Translation gives CASGLWGAGDNQPQHF.